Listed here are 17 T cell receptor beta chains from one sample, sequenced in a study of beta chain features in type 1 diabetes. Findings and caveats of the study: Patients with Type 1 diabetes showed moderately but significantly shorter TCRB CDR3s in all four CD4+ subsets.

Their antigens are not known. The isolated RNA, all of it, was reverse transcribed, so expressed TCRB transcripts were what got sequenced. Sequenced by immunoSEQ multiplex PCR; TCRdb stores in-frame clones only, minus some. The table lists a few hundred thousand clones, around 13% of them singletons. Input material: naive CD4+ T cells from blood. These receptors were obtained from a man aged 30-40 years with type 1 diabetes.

The CDR3 DNA sequence: TGTGCCAGCAGCCACAAGGAGAGCCGAGAGACCCAGTACTTC. Protein sequence: CASSHKESRETQYF. The chain has TRBV5-4 and TRBJ2-5; D gene ambiguous. The CDR3 extends over 14 amino acids. Germline CDR1 is SGHNT and CDR2 is YYREEE (reference sequence). V was clipped by 4 bases and J by 4 bases, with 14 bases between them.

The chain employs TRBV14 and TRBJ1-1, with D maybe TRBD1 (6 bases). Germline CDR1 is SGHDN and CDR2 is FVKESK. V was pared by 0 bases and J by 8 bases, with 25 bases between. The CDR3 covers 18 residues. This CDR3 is CASSQDIRRGQPGWEAFF. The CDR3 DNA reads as TGTGCCAGCAGCCAAGATATTAGGCGCGGACAGCCCGGCTGGGAAGCTTTCTTT.

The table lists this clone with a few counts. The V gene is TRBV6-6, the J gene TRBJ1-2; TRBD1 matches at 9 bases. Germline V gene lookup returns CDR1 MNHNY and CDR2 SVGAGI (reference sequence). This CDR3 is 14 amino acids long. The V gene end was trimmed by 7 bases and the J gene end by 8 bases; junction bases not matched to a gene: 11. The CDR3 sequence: CASKGTGTRWGYTF. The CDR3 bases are TGTGCCAGCAAAGGGACAGGGACACGATGGGGCTACACCTTC.

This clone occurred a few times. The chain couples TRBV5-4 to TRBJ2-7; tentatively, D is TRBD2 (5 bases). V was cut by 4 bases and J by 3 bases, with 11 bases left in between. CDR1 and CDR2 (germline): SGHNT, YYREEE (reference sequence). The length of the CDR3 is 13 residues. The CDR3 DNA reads TGTGCCAGCAGCCCTCCTGGGAGCTACGAGCAGTACTTC. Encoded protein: CASSPPGSYEQYF.

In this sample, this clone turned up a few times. The CDR3 reads CASANDRGTIYF. CDR3 nucleotide sequence: TGTGCTAGTGCCAACGACAGGGGCACCATATATTTT. The chain combines TRBV12-5 with TRBJ1-3; 8 nucleotides align to TRBD1. Germline V gene sequence: CDR1 LGHNT, CDR2 FRNRAP. This CDR3 comprises 12 residues. V lost 7 bases to trimming and J lost 9 bases; unmatched junction nucleotides: 5. The full variable domain, its missing parts supplied by reference TRBV12-5 and TRBJ1-3, is DARVTQTPRHKVTEMGQEVTMRCQPILGHNTVFWYRQTMMQGLELLAYFRNRAPLDDSGMPKDRFSAEMPDATLATLKIQPSEPRDSAVYFCASANDRGTIYFGEGSWLTVV.

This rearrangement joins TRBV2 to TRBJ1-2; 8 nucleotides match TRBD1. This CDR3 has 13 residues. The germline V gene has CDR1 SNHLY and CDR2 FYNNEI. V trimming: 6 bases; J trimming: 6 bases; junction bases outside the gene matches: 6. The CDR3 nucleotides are TGTGCCAGCAGCCTTAACAGGGGGGATGGCTACACCTTC. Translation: CASSLNRGDGYTF. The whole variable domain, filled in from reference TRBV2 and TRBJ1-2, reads EPEVTQTPSHQVTQMGQEVILRCVPISNHLYFYWYRQILGQKVEFLVSFYNNEISEKSEIFDDQFSVERPDGSNFTLKIRSTKLEDSAMYFCASSLNRGDGYTFGSGTRLTVV.

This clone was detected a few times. CDR3 nucleotides: TGTGCCAGCAGCCCCATGGACAGGAGCTACGAGCAGTACTTC. Translation gives CASSPMDRSYEQYF. This rearrangement joins TRBV5-4 to TRBJ2-7; 7 bases agree with TRBD1. The trim removed 4 bases at V and 3 bases at J, leaving 7 bases unmatched. The CDR3 consists of 14 residues. Germline V CDR1 and CDR2: SGHNT, YYREEE (reference sequence).

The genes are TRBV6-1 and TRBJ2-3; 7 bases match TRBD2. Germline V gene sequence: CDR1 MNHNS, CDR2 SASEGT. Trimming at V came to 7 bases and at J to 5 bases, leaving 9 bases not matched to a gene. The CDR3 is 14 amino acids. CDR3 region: CASTKGGEGDTQYF. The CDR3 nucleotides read TGTGCCAGCACCAAGGGCGGGGAGGGAGATACGCAGTATTTT.

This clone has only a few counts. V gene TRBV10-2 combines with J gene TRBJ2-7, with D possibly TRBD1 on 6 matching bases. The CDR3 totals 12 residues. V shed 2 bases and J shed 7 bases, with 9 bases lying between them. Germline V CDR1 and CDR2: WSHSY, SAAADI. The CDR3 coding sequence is TGCGCCAGCAGTGAGCTGAGGGGGGAGCAGTACTTC. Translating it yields CASSELRGEQYF.

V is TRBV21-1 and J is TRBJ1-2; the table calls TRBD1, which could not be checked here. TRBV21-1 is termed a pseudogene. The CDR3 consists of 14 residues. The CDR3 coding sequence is TGTGCCAGCAGCTTTCCGGGGGGACAGGGGAAATACACCTTC. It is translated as CASSFPGGQGKYTF.

CDR3 loop: CASSLSAGVTYEQYF. CDR3 in DNA: TGTGCCAGCAGTTTATCGGCAGGTGTCACCTACGAGCAGTACTTC. This sequence joins TRBV27 and TRBJ2-7; D gene unclear. Looked up from germline, CDR1 is MNHEY and CDR2 is SMNVEV (reference sequence). The ends were cut back, 0 bases at V and 2 bases at J, with 11 bases in the middle. The CDR3 loop spans 15 amino acids.

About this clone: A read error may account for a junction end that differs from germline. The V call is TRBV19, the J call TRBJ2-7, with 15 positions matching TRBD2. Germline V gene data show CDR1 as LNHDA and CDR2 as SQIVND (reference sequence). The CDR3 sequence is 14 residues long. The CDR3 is CASSAGLAGGGTVF. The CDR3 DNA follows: TGTGCCAGTTCGGCCGGACTAGCGGGAGGGGGCACAGTCTTC.

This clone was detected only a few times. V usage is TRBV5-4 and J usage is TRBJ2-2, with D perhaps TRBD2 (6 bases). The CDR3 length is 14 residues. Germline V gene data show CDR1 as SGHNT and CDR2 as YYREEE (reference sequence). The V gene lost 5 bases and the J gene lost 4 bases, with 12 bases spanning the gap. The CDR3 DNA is TGTGCCAGCAGTCCTTGGGGGGTCACCGGGGAGCTGTTTTTT. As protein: CASSPWGVTGELFF.

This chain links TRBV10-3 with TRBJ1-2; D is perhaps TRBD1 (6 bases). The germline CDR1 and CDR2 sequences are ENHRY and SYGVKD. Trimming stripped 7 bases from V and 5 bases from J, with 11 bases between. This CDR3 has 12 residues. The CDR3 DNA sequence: TGTGCCATCACCTCCCAGGGGTATGGCTACACCTTC. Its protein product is CAITSQGYGYTF.

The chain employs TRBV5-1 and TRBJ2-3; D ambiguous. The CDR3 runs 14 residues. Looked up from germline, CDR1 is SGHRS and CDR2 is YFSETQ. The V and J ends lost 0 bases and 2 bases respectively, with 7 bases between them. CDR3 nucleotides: TGCGCCAGCAGCTTGGAGCAAACCACAGATACGCAGTATTTT. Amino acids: CASSLEQTTDTQYF.

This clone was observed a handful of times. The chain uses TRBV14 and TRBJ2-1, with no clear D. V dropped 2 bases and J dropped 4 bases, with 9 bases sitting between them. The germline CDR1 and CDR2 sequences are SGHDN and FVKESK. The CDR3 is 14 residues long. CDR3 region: CASSQRRFYNEQFF. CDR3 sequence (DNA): TGTGCCAGCAGCCAAAGGCGGTTTTACAATGAGCAGTTCTTC.

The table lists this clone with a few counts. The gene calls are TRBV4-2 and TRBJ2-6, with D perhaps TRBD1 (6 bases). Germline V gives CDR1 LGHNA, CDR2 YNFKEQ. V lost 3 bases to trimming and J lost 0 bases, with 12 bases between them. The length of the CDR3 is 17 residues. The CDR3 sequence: CASSHPNRVSGANVLTF. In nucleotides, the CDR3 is TGTGCCAGCAGCCACCCTAACAGGGTCTCTGGGGCCAACGTCCTGACTTTC.